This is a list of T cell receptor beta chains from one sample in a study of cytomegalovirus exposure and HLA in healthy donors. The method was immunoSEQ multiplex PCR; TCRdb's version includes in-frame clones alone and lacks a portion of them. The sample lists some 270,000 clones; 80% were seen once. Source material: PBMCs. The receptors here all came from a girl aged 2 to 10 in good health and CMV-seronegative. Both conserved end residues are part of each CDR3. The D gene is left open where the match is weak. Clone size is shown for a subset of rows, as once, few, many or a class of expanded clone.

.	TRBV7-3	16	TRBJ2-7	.	TGTGCCAGCAGCTTAACGGGCGGGGAGACCTCCTACGAGCAGTACTTC	CASSLTGGETSYEQYF
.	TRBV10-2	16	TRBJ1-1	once	TGCGCCAGCAGTGAGTCGAGGGCCAGAAGGAACACTGAAGCTTTCTTT	CASSESRARRNTEAFF
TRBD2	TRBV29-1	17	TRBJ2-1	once	TGCAGCGTTGAACGTGGCCTCGGCGGGAGATTAGTAAATGAGCAGTTCTTC	CSVERGLGGRLVNEQFF
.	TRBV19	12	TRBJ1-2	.	TGTGCCAGTAGAGGGAGCTACTATGGCTACACCTTC	CASRGSYYGYTF
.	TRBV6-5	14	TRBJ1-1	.	TGTGCCAGCAGGGTGACAGCGGGGGGCACTGAAGCTTTCTTT	CASRVTAGGTEAFF
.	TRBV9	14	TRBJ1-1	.	TGTGCCAGCAGCGTTCGGGGGGAGATAACTGAAGCTTTCTTT	CASSVRGEITEAFF
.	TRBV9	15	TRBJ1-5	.	TGTGCCAGCAGCGTAGGTGGGGGGGCCGGGCAGCCCCAGCATTTT	CASSVGGGAGQPQHF
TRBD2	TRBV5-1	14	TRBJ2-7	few	TGCGCCAGCAGTCCCGGGACTAGCGGGAACTCACCGTACTTC	CASSPGTSGNSPYF
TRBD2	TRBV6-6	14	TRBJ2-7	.	TGTGCCAGCAGTTACTCGAGGACTAGAGACGAGCAGTACTTC	CASSYSRTRDEQYF
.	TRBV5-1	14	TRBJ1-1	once	TGCGCCAGCAGCTTGGAGGGGCTGAACACTGAAGCTTTCTTT	CASSLEGLNTEAFF
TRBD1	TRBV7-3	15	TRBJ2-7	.	TGTGCCAGCAGCCCCTCCGGGACAGCGAACTACGAGCAGTACTTC	CASSPSGTANYEQYF
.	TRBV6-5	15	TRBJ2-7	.	TGTGCCAGCAGTTACTCGTTCTCCGGAGCTTACGAGCAGTACTTC	CASSYSFSGAYEQYF
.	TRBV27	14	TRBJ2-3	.	TGTGCCAGCAGTCCCAGGACTCGCACAGATACGCAGTATTTT	CASSPRTRTDTQYF
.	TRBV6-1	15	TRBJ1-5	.	TGTGCCAGCGGTCTTGACAGACATAGCAATCAGCCCCAGCATTTT	CASGLDRHSNQPQHF
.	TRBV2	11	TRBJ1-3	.	TGTGCCAGCACGGGGAGCACCATAGTATATTTT	CASTGSTIVYF
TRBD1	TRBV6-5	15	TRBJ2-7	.	TGTGCCAGCAGTTACTCCAGGGGGCTATCCTACGAGCAGTACTTC	CASSYSRGLSYEQYF
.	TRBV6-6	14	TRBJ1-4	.	TGTGCCAGCAGTCTGGGGGCAGCTAATGAAAAACTGTTTTTT	CASSLGAANEKLFF
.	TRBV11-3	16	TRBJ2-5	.	TGTGCCAGCAGCTTAGCCGTCAGGGGAGCCCAAGAGACCCAGTACTTC	CASSLAVRGAQETQYF
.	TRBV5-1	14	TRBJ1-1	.	TGCGCCAGCAGCTTGGGGGTGGAGGGCACTGAAGCTTTCTTT	CASSLGVEGTEAFF
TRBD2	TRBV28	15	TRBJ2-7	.	TGTGCCAGCACTAGGGAGGGCGGGAGGCTCTACGAGCAGTACTTC	CASTREGGRLYEQYF
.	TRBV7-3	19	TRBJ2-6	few	TGTGCCAGCAGCTTAAATATGGTGACAGGAATCAGTGGGGCCAACGTCCTGACTTTC	CASSLNMVTGISGANVLTF
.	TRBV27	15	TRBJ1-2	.	TGTGCCAGCAGTTTTTTAGGGGAGGGCTCATATGGCTACACCTTC	CASSFLGEGSYGYTF